This is a list of T cell receptor beta chains from one sample in a study of T cells in Graves' hyperthyroidism and ophthalmopathy. TCRdb re-called the multiplex PCR reads with MiXCR, one entry per CDR3 protein. The sample has some 500,000 distinct CDR3 sequences, approximately 15% seen once. The sequenced sample was blood. These receptor sequences come from a woman aged 18-29 years with Graves' hyperthyroidism. Both conserved end residues are part of each CDR3. D genes are given only for firm matches. Rows give clone size only sometimes, using once, few, many, or a class for an expanded clone.

TGTGCCAGCAGCACGGGCCCGGGGGTAGGAGAGACCCAGTACTTC	CASSTGPGVGETQYF	NA	TRBV5-8	TRBJ2-5	NA
TGTGCCAGCAGTGGAAATGAGGGAGCGGGGCTTGTAGAAGAGACCCAGTACTTC	CASSGNEGAGLVEETQYF	NA	TRBV6-1	TRBJ2-5	TRBD2
TGTGCCTGGACGGGGGGCTGGGATGAAGCTTTCTTT	CAWTGGWDEAFF	many	TRBV30	TRBJ1-1	NA
TGCAGCGTTAAGAGGAACCGGGACACTGAAGCTTTCTTT	CSVKRNRDTEAFF	NA	TRBV29-1	TRBJ1-1	NA
TGTGCCAGCACCGCCTTTGGCACAGATACGCAGTATTTT	CASTAFGTDTQYF	many	TRBV27	TRBJ2-3	NA
TGTGCCAGTACGGAGAGGGGCAGGTTGAGTATCTACACCTTC	CASTERGRLSIYTF	few	TRBV19	TRBJ1-2	NA
TGTGCCAGCAGCTTTGGGAGTAGTGAGCAGTTCTTC	CASSFGSSEQFF	many	TRBV11-2	TRBJ2-1	NA
TGTGCCAGCAGCTCAGGGGACAGGGACGACTATGGCTACACCTTC	CASSSGDRDDYGYTF	many	TRBV6-1	TRBJ1-2	TRBD1
TGTGCCAGTACGGGAGCGGGAGTAGAGACCCAGTACTTC	CASTGAGVETQYF	NA	TRBV6-2/TRBV6-3	TRBJ2-5	TRBD2
TGTGCCAGCAGGGAACTAGCGGCTCGGGCGTACAATGAGCAGTTCTTC	CASRELAARAYNEQFF	many	TRBV2	TRBJ2-1	TRBD2
TGCAGCCGGGGGACAGGGGATCGAGATACGCAGTATTTT	CSRGTGDRDTQYF	few	TRBV20-1	TRBJ2-3	TRBD1
TGTGCCAGCAGTGAAGGAAGGGGTCTTTACGAGCAGTACTTC	CASSEGRGLYEQYF	NA	TRBV2	TRBJ2-7	NA
TGTGCCAGCAGCACACGACAGGGTATGAACTATGGCTACACCTTC	CASSTRQGMNYGYTF	few	TRBV9	TRBJ1-2	TRBD1
TGTGCCAGCAGCTTAGACTTGAGCCTTGGGGGCTACACCTTC	CASSLDLSLGGYTF	NA	TRBV7-9	TRBJ1-2	NA
TGTGCCAGCAGCGTAGGTAGGACAGGGTCCTTCCTCCACTTT	CASSVGRTGSFLHF	few	TRBV9	TRBJ1-6	TRBD1
TGTGCCAGCAGTTATAGTCCACTGGATAATTCACCCCTCCACTTT	CASSYSPLDNSPLHF	many	TRBV6-1	TRBJ1-6	NA
TGTGCCAGCAGCCACAGGGGAGACTATGGCTACACCTTC	CASSHRGDYGYTF	many	TRBV11-3	TRBJ1-2	TRBD1
TGCGCCAGCAGCTTGGCCAGGGACACAGATACGCAGTATTTT	CASSLARDTDTQYF	few	TRBV5-1	TRBJ2-3	NA
TGTGCCAGCAGTTTTTTCGGGACCCTGAGCACTGAAGCTTTCTTT	CASSFFGTLSTEAFF	many	TRBV12-3/TRBV12-4	TRBJ1-1	NA
TGTGCCAGCGGGGACAGGGGGGGGGCCTACAATGAGCAGTTCTTC	CASGDRGGAYNEQFF	NA	TRBV2	TRBJ2-1	TRBD1
TGTGCCAGCAGCCGAGCGGGGGGGGACAATGAGCAGTTCTTC	CASSRAGGDNEQFF	NA	TRBV7-3	TRBJ2-1	TRBD2
TGTGCCAGCAGTTTGACCGGGACAGGGGTTCAGCCCCAGCATTTT	CASSLTGTGVQPQHF	few	TRBV27	TRBJ1-5	TRBD1
TGTGCCAGCAGCCAAGTTGGGACTAGCGGTGTCGTGCAGTATTTT	CASSQVGTSGVVQYF	once	TRBV4-2	TRBJ2-3	TRBD2
TGTGCCACCAGTGTCTCGCCTGGGGAGGAGACCCAGTACTTC	CATSVSPGEETQYF	many	TRBV24-1	TRBJ2-5	NA
TGTGCCAGCAGCTTAGAGGATTATATGAACACTGAAGCTTTCTTT	CASSLEDYMNTEAFF	few	TRBV7-9	TRBJ1-1	NA
TGTGCCAGCAGCCCAGCGCGCGGGGGCATAGCCAAAAACATTCAGTACTTC	CASSPARGGIAKNIQYF	few	TRBV7-9	TRBJ2-4	NA
TGTGCCAGCTGGGGGGAAAGCACAGATACGCAGTATTTT	CASWGESTDTQYF	many	TRBV2	TRBJ2-3	NA
TGTGCCAGCGGGACTCCAAACAATGAGCAGTTCTTC	CASGTPNNEQFF	NA	TRBV6-1	TRBJ2-1	NA
TGTGCCAGCAGCTCAAACAGGGGGGGCAATCAGCCCCAGCATTTT	CASSSNRGGNQPQHF	few	TRBV3-1	TRBJ1-5	TRBD1
TGTGCCAGCAGTTTAGTGGTAGCCGATCAGCCCCAGCATTTT	CASSLVVADQPQHF	NA	TRBV28	TRBJ1-5	NA
TGTGCCAGCAGCCTGCGGCGGTGGAATGAAAAACTGTTTTTT	CASSLRRWNEKLFF	many	TRBV14	TRBJ1-4	NA
TGCAGCGTTTCTCGCGGGAGAGGGGGTGGGGAGACCCAGTACTTC	CSVSRGRGGGETQYF	many	TRBV29-1	TRBJ2-5	NA
TGTGCCACCGGAAGGAATAGCAATCAGCCCCAGCATTTT	CATGRNSNQPQHF	many	TRBV24-1	TRBJ1-5	NA
TGTGCCAGCAGCGTAACAAGGGGGGTAACCCGGGACCTAAGCACAGATACGCAGTATTTT	CASSVTRGVTRDLSTDTQYF	NA	TRBV9	TRBJ2-3	NA
TGTGCCAGCAGTCAAAGACCGGGACTAGCGGGAAGTTTGGACAATGAGCAGTTCTTC	CASSQRPGLAGSLDNEQFF	few	TRBV27	TRBJ2-1	TRBD2
TGTGCCATCAGTTCCCACGTCAGGTTGAACACTGAAGCTTTCTTT	CAISSHVRLNTEAFF	many	TRBV10-3	TRBJ1-1	NA
TGTGCCAGCTCACCATTTGCGGACAGTGCAGCCACAGATACGCAGTATTTT	CASSPFADSAATDTQYF	NA	TRBV18	TRBJ2-3	NA
TGCGCCAGCAGCTACGGGGGAGCCACAGATACGCAGTATTTT	CASSYGGATDTQYF	many	TRBV5-1	TRBJ2-3	NA
TGCAGCGTTGAATCTCTCGGGACAGGACCCCCAGAGACCCAGTACTTC	CSVESLGTGPPETQYF	many	TRBV29-1	TRBJ2-5	TRBD1
TGTGCCATCAGTGGGAAGGAAGGGTATACGCAGTATTTT	CAISGKEGYTQYF	NA	TRBV10-3	TRBJ2-3	NA
TGTGCCAGCAGGACGGAGGGTGACTCCTACAATGAGCAGTTCTTC	CASRTEGDSYNEQFF	many	TRBV27	TRBJ2-1	NA
TGTGCCAGCAGCCTGCCCAGGGTTGACTATGGCTACACCTTC	CASSLPRVDYGYTF	many	TRBV7-8	TRBJ1-2	NA